The clone carrying this TCR beta chain was counted ten times or more. This specimen comes from a study of regulatory T cells in long-lasting Graves disease. The CDR3 runs 13 residues. Trimming removed 2 bases at V and 7 bases at J, with 9 bases between. Germline assignment: CDR1 MDHEN and CDR2 SYDVKM. Construction of TCR beta libraries relied on iRepertoire HTBI primers and on Arm-PCR targeting CDR3 regions. TCRdb processed the multiplex PCR reads anew with MiXCR; each CDR3 protein has one entry. The sample holds under 700,000 distinct CDR3 sequences, 15% to 20% seen once. The sample's time point: newly diagnosed GD, antithyroid drugs for less than 3 months. After RNA was extracted from PBMCs, the TCR library was made from it. This same sample was also part of a study on T cells in Graves' hyperthyroidism and ophthalmopathy.

This chain joins TRBV28 and TRBJ2-1, with D possibly being TRBD1 (6 bases). The sequencing used peripheral blood mononuclear cells (PBMCs), collected at new diagnosis, from a patient treated with antithyroid drugs. This TCR came from a woman aged 35-65 years with Graves disease. Here the CDR3 DNA reads TGTGCCAGCAGTTTAATAAGGGGGAATGAGCAGTTCTTC. As protein: CASSLIRGNEQFF.